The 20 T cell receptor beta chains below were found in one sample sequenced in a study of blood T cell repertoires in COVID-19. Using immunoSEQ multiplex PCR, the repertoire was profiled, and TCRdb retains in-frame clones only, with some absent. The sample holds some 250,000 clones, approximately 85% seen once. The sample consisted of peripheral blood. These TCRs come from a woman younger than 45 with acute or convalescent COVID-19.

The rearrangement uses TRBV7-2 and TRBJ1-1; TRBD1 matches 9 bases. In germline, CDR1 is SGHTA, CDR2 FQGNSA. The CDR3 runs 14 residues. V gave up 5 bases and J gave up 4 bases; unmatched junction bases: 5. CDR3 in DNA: TGTGCCAGCAGCCGGGGACAGGGAGTCACTGAAGCTTTCTTT. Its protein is CASSRGQGVTEAFF.

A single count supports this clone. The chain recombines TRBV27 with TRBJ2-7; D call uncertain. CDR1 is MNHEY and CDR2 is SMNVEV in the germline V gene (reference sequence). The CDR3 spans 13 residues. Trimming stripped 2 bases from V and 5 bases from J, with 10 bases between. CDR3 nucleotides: TGTGCCAGCAGTTTAGACGAGGCCCACGAGCAGTACTTC. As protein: CASSLDEAHEQYF.

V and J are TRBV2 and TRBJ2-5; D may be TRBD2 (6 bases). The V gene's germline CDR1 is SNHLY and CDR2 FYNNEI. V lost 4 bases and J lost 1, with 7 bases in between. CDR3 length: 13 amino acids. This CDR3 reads CASSGGVQETQYF. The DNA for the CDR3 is TGTGCCAGCAGTGGCGGGGTCCAAGAGACCCAGTACTTC.

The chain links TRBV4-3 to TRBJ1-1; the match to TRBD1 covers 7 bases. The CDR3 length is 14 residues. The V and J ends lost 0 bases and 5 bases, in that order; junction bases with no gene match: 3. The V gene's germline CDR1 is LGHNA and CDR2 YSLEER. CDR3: CASSQEGRGTEAFF. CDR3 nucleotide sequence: TGCGCCAGCAGCCAAGAAGGCAGGGGGACTGAAGCTTTCTTT.

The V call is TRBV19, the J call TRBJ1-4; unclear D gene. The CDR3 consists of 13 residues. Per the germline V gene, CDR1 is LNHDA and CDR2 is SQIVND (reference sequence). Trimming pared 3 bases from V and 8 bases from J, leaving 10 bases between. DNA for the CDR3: TGTGCCAGTAGTATTGACGTCGGGGAAAAACTGTTTTTT. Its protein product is CASSIDVGEKLFF.

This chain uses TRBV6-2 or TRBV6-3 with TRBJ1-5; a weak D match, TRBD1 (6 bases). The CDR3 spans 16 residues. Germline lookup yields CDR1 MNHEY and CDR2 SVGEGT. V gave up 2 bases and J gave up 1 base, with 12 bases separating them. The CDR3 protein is CASSYPGGLSNQPQHF. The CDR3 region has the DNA TGTGCCAGCAGTTACCCGGGGGGGCTGAGCAATCAGCCCCAGCATTTT.

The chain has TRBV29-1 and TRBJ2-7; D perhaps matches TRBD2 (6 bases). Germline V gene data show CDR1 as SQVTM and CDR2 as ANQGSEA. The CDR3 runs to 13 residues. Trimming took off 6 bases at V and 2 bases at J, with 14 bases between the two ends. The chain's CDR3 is CSVFARGTYEQYF. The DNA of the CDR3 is TGCAGCGTATTCGCTCGGGGGACCTACGAGCAGTACTTC.

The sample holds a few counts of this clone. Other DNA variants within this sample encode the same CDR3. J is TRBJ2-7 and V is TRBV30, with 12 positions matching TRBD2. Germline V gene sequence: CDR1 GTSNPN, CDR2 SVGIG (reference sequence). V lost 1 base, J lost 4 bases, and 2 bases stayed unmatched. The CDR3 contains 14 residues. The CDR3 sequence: CAWSGLAGVYEQYF. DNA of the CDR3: TGTGCCTGGAGTGGACTAGCGGGAGTGTACGAGCAGTACTTC.

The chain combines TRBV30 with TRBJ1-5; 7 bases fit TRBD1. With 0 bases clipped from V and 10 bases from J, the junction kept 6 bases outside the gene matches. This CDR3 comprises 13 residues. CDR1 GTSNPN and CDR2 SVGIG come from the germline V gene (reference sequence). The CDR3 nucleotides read TGTGCCTGGAGTGTAAGGGACAGCCTTCCCCAGCATTTT. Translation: CAWSVRDSLPQHF. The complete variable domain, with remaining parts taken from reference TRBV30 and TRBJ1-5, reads SQTIHQWPATLVQPVGSPLSLECTVEGTSNPNLYWYRQAAGRGLQLLFYSVGIGQISSEVPQNLSASRPQDRQFILSSKKLLLSDSGFYLCAWSVRDSLPQHFGDGTRLSIL.

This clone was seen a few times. CDR3 sequence reads: CASSMRERATEAFF. As DNA, the CDR3 is TGTGCCAGTAGTATGCGGGAAAGGGCCACTGAAGCTTTCTTT. The chain has TRBV19 and TRBJ1-1; no clear D. Germline V gene sequence: CDR1 LNHDA, CDR2 SQIVND (reference sequence). V was clipped by 3 bases and J by 4 bases, with 12 bases between them. The CDR3 runs 14 residues.

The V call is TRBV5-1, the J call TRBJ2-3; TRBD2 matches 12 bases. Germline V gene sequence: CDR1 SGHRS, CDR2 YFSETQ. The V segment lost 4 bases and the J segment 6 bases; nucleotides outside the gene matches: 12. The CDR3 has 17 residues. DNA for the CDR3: TGCGCCAGCAGCCCCGAGGGGGCTAGCGGGAGGGCGGATACGCAGTATTTT. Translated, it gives CASSPEGASGRADTQYF.

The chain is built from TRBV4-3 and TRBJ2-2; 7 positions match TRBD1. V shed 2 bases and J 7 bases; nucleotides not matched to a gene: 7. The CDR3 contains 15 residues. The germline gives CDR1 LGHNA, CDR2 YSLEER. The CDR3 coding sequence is TGCGCCAGCAGCCAACGGTCTCAGGGGGACGGGGAGCTGTTTTTT. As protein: CASSQRSQGDGELFF.

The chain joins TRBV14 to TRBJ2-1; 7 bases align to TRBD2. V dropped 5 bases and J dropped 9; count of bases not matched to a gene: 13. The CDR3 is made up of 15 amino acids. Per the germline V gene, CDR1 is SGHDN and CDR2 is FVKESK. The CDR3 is CASSSTRLAVGEQFF. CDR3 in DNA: TGTGCCAGCAGCAGTACTAGACTAGCTGTCGGTGAGCAGTTCTTC.

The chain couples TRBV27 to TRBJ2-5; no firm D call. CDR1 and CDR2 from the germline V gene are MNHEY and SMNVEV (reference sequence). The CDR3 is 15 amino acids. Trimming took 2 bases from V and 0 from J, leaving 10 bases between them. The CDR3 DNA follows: TGTGCCAGCAGTTTAGGAACTAACCACCAAGAGACCCAGTACTTC. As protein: CASSLGTNHQETQYF.

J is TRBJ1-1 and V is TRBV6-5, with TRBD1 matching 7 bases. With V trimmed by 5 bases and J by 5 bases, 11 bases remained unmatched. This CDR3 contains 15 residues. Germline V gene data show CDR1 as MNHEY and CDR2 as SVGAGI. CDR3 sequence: CASSLSIGGLTEAFF. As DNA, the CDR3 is TGTGCCAGCAGTCTTAGTATAGGGGGCCTGACTGAAGCTTTCTTT.

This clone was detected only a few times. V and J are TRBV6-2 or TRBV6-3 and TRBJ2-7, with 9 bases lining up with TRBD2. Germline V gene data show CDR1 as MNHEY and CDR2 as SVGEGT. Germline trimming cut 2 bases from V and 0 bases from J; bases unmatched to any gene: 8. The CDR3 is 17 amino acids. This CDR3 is CASSYLPATSGSYEQYF. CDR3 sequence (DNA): TGTGCCAGCAGTTACCTACCCGCGACTAGCGGCTCCTACGAGCAGTACTTC.

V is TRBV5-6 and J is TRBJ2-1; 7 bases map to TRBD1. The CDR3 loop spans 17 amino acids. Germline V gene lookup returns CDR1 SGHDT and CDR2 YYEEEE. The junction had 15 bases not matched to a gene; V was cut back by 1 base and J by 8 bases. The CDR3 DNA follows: TGTGCCAGCAGCTTGCTCCGACTGGGAAGTCAGGGGGATGAGCAGTTCTTC. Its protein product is CASSLLRLGSQGDEQFF. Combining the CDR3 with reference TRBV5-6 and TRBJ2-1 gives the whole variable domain DAGVTQSPTHLIKTRGQQVTLRCSPKSGHDTVSWYQQALGQGPQFIFQYYEEEERQRGNFPDRFSGHQFPNYSSELNVNALLLGDSALYLCASSLLRLGSQGDEQFFGPGTRLTVL.

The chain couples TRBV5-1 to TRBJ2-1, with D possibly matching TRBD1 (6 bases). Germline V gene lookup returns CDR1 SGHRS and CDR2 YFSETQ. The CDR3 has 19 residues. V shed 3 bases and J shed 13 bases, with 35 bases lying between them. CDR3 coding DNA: TGCGCCAGCAGCTCTTCAGGGGCATGGGGTGGGAACAATAGGAAATATCAGTTCTTC. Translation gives CASSSSGAWGGNNRKYQFF.

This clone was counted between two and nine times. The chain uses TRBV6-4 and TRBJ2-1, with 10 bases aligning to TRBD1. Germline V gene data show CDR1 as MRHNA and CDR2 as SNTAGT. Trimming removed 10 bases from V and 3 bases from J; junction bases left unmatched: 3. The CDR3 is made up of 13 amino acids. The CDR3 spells CATGTGDYNEQFF. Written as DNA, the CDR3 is TGTGCCACTGGGACAGGGGACTACAATGAGCAGTTCTTC.

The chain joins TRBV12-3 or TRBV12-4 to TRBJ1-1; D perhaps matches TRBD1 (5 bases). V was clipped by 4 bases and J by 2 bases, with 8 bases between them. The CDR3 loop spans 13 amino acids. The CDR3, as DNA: TGTGCCAGCAGTTGGGGGGGAAACACTGAAGCTTTCTTT. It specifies CASSWGGNTEAFF.